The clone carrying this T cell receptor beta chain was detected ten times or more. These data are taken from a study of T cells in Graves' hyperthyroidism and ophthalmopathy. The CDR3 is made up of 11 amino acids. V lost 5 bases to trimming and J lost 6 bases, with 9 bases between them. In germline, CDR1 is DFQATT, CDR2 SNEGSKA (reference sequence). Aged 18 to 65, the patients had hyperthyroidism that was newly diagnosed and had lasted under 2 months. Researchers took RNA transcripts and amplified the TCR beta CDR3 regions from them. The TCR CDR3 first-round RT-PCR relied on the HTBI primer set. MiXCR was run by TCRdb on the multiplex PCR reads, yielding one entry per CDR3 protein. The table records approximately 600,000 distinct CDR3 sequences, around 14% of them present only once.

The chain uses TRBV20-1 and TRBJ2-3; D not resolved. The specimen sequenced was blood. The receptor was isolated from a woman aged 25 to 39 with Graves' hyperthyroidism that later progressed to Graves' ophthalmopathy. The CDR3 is CSAGNRDTQYF. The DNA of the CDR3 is TGCAGTGCTGGAAATAGGGATACGCAGTATTTT.